Detailed here is one T cell receptor beta chain. As yet, its antigen is unknown. This sample was included in a study of T cell responses to AZD1222 COVID-19 vaccine. Broader study findings: Clonal diversity may have been underestimated, and the donors were mostly white British, with more females than males. Seropositive at baseline were only a handful of AZD1222 recipients.

Only in-frame clones appear in the TCRdb table, and some are missing; sequencing was by immunoSEQ multiplex PCR. Among roughly 100,000 clones listed, roughly nine tenths were seen once. V was pared by 0 bases and J by 1 base, with 6 bases between. The CDR3 sequence is 14 residues long. CDR1 and CDR2 (germline): LGHNA, YSLEER. The sequence was obtained from an adult who received the AZD1222 COVID-19 vaccine. The gene calls are TRBV4-3 and TRBJ1-1; D ambiguous. Sequenced here: peripheral blood, sampled 28 days after the second AZD1222 dose. The CDR3 DNA sequence: TGCGCCAGCAGCCAAGAGGCGACGAACACTGAAGCTTTCTTT. Amino acid sequence: CASSQEATNTEAFF.